This TCR beta chain was found in a study of cytomegalovirus exposure and HLA in healthy donors. Points from the study as a whole: Three CMV-associated chains were confirmed in vitro to be specific for CMV antigens.

Worth noting for this clone: Its antigen remains unknown.

60 Vbeta and 13 Jbeta primers were used in PCR. Produced via immunoSEQ multiplex PCR; TCRdb's table is partial and in-frame only. There are 85,000 to 100,000 clones in the sample; around 80% occur only once, and 0.6% to 0.95% lies in the top ten. Germline lookup yields CDR1 SGDLS and CDR2 YYNGEE. The CDR3 runs to 15 residues. V was pared by 0 bases and J by 4 bases, with 11 bases between. The origin of this receptor is a woman aged 60 to 75 in good health and CMV-seronegative. The chain recombines TRBV9 with TRBJ1-3, with D possibly being TRBD1 (6 bases). The sequenced material came from PBMCs. The DNA of the CDR3 is TGTGCCAGCAGCGTAGTGGGGGGGCTAGGAAACACCATATATTTT. It specifies CASSVVGGLGNTIYF.